Listed here are 10 T cell receptor beta chains from one sample, sequenced in a study of cytomegalovirus exposure and HLA in healthy donors. The PCR was carried out with 60 Vbeta primers and 13 Jbeta primers. Libraries were prepared by immunoSEQ multiplex PCR; TCRdb keeps only in-frame clonotypes and omits some of them. The table has tens of thousands of clones, about 78% seen once. Sequences were obtained from PBMCs. These receptors were collected from a middle-aged woman in good health and CMV-seropositive.

Note on this clone: At one boundary the junction diverges from the germline segment, which might be a read error. The same CDR3 also results from other DNA sequences found in this sample. This chain joins TRBV16 and TRBJ1-6, with D uncertain. Looked up from germline, CDR1 is KGHSY and CDR2 is FQNENV. This CDR3 has 16 residues. CDR3 residues: CASSQFSSSYNSPLHF. The CDR3 DNA is TGTGCCAGCAGCCAATTTTCTAGCTCCTATAATTCGCCCCTCCACTTT.

This chain links TRBV5-1 with TRBJ2-1, with 9 bases that match TRBD2. The CDR3 runs 16 residues. From germline, CDR1 is SGHRS and CDR2 YFSETQ. Trimming cost V 4 bases and J 7 bases; bases outside gene matches: 12. The CDR3 sequence: CASSELGTSQVNEQFF. CDR3 DNA sequence: TGCGCCAGCAGCGAACTCGGGACTAGCCAGGTAAATGAGCAGTTCTTC.

The rearrangement uses TRBV6-1 and TRBJ2-7; D may be TRBD1 (6 bases). Germline V gene sequence: CDR1 MNHNS, CDR2 SASEGT. The CDR3 is made up of 10 amino acids. The CDR3 protein is CGAGEYEQYF. The DNA for the CDR3 is TGTGGCGCAGGGGAATACGAGCAGTACTTC.

The gene calls are TRBV7-2 and TRBJ2-4, with a tentative D call TRBD2 (5 bases). Germline loops: CDR1 SGHTA, CDR2 FQGNSA. This CDR3 region has 14 residues. V lost 5 bases to trimming and J lost 0 bases, with 8 bases between them. CDR3 nucleotide sequence: TGTGCCAGCAGCCCCGGACTAGCCAAAAACATTCAGTACTTC. Translation: CASSPGLAKNIQYF.

V and J are TRBV5-1 and TRBJ2-7; TRBD2 aligns across 12 bases. Germline CDR1 and CDR2: SGHRS and YFSETQ. J lost 5 bases, V lost 4 bases, and 7 bases had no gene match. The CDR3 consists of 15 residues. CDR3 sequence: CASSLTSGGFHEQYF. In nucleotides, the CDR3 is TGCGCCAGCAGCCTAACTAGCGGGGGGTTCCACGAGCAGTACTTC.

V is TRBV6-6 and J is TRBJ1-1, with 7 bases identical to TRBD1. V was clipped by 4 bases and J by 7 bases; unmatched bases: 6. Germline CDR1 reads MNHNY; CDR2 reads SVGAGI (reference sequence). This CDR3 spans 13 amino acids. The CDR3 nucleotides are TGTGCCAGCAGTTGGGGGACAGATAATGAAGCTTTCTTT. This sequence encodes CASSWGTDNEAFF.

The rearrangement uses TRBV27 and TRBJ2-7; D remains ambiguous. The CDR3 covers 13 residues. Germline CDR1 is MNHEY and CDR2 is SMNVEV (reference sequence). V was clipped by 5 bases and J by 3 bases, with 11 bases between them. The CDR3 region has the DNA TGTGCCAGCAGTGAGGATTCAAACTACGAGCAGTACTTC. This gives the protein CASSEDSNYEQYF.

The rearrangement links TRBV6-1 to TRBJ2-5; 7 bases map to TRBD2. CDR1 is MNHNS, CDR2 SASEGT, per germline. The CDR3 runs to 14 residues. V shed 3 bases and J 2 bases; nucleotides not matched to a gene: 3. CDR3 in amino acids: CASSDPGLQETQYF. CDR3 DNA: TGTGCCAGCAGTGACCCGGGACTACAAGAGACCCAGTACTTC.

The chain combines TRBV11-2 with TRBJ2-3; TRBD2 agrees at 7 bases. Germline loops: CDR1 SGHAT, CDR2 FQNNGV. The junction had 11 bases not matched to a gene; V was cut back by 5 bases and J by 3 bases. The CDR3 is made up of 16 amino acids. The CDR3 region has the DNA TGTGCCAGCAGCGCCCCTAGCGGTGTGGGGACAGATACGCAGTATTTT. Its translation is CASSAPSGVGTDTQYF.

The chain links TRBV6-5 to TRBJ1-2, with 9 bases fitting TRBD1. Germline V gives CDR1 MNHEY, CDR2 SVGAGI. CDR3 length equals 14 residues. V shed 6 bases, J shed 6 bases, and the junction held 8 bases outside the gene matches. DNA for the CDR3: TGTGCCAGCAGACCTCCCCGGGACAGGGATGGCTACACCTTC. Protein: CASRPPRDRDGYTF.